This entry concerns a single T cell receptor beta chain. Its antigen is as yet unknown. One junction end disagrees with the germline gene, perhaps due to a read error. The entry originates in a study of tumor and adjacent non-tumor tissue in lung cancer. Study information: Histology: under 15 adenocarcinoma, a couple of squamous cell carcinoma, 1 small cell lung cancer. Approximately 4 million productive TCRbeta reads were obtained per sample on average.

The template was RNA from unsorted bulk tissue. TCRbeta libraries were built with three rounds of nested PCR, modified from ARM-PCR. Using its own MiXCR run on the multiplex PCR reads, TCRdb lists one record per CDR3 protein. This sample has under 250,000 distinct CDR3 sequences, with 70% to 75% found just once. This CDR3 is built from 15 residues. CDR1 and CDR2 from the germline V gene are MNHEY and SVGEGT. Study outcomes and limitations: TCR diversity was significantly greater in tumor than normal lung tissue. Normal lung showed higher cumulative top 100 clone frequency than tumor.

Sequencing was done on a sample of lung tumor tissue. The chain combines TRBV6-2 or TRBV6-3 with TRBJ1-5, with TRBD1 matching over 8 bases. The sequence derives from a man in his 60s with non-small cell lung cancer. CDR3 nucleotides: TGTGACAGCAAGTCGGGCTCAGGGGGCCATCAGCCCCAGCATTTT. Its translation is CDSKSGSGGHQPQHF.